This T cell receptor (beta chain) was captured in a study of blood T cell repertoires in COVID-19. Turning to the study itself: Acute-phase and convalescent COVID-19 samples originated in the United States, Italy and Spain. T cells, B-cell-depleted T cells, or PBMCs provided the cDNA or gDNA that served as material.

This clone has just one count. Relative to the germline gene, one junction end is altered; a read error may explain this. Germline V gene sequence: CDR1 WSHSY, CDR2 SAAADI. This CDR3 region has 11 residues. In the authors' methods: Amplification of reference gene primers was used by the study to estimate nucleated cell counts. Clones were read by immunoSEQ multiplex PCR, and TCRdb kept only the in-frame ones, dropping some. V, J and clone size are those of that table, while D and trimming were read from the DNA. Here the sample spans 250,000 to 300,000 clones, 85% being singletons. The chain carries TRBV10-2 and TRBJ2-7, with a possible D match to TRBD2 (5 bases). The clonotype originates from a man aged 50-60 years with active or convalescent COVID-19. What was sequenced was peripheral blood. The CDR3 DNA sequence: TGCGCCAGCAGTGAGTCCGGGAACTGGGACTTC. It encodes CASSESGNWDF.